This is a list of T cell receptor beta chains from one sample in a study of T cell changes during pregnancy in multiple sclerosis. Method: immunoSEQ multiplex PCR; TCRdb's copy keeps in-frame clones and lacks some. The repertoire includes tens of thousands of clones, approximately 92% of them detected once, and 0.74% sits in the top ten. Sequences were derived from CD4+ T cells from peripheral blood mononuclear cells, sampled in the third trimester of pregnancy. The receptors originated from a female donor with multiple sclerosis, enrolled in a pregnancy study. The CDR3 runs from the conserved cysteine through the conserved F or W. The D gene is left open where the match is weak.

>TRBJ1-1|TRBV14|TRBD1
CASSQLQGATGNTEAFF
TGTGCCAGCAGCCAGCTACAGGGGGCTACGGGGAACACTGAAGCTTTCTTT
>TRBJ1-2|TRBV12-5|TRBD1
CASGLRDRSYGYTF
TGTGCTAGTGGTTTGAGGGACAGATCCTATGGCTACACCTTC
>TRBJ2-1|TRBV27|TRBD1
CASSMDRGSYNEQFF
TGTGCCAGCAGCATGGACAGGGGCTCCTACAATGAGCAGTTCTTC
>TRBJ1-4|TRBV9|NA
CASSVDSVNEKLFF
TGTGCCAGCAGCGTCGACAGTGTTAATGAAAAACTGTTTTTT
>TRBJ2-7|TRBV18|NA
CASSASPGGSYEQYF
TGTGCCAGCTCCGCGAGTCCGGGTGGCTCCTACGAGCAGTACTTC
>TRBJ2-3|TRBV6-5|NA
CASSIQRGTQYF
TGTGCCAGCAGTATCCAGCGTGGGACGCAGTATTTT
>TRBJ2-3|TRBV19|TRBD2
CASSIGEGTDTQYF
TGTGCCAGTAGTATAGGGGAGGGAACAGATACGCAGTATTTT
>TRBJ2-7|TRBV27|NA
CASDLVNEQYF
TGTGCCAGCGACTTAGTGAACGAGCAGTACTTC
>TRBJ2-1|TRBV5-1|TRBD2
CASSPPGSGRVNEQFF
TGCGCCAGCAGCCCCCCTGGGTCCGGGAGGGTCAATGAGCAGTTCTTC
>TRBJ2-3|TRBV19|TRBD2
CASSIQAGGPLQYF
TGTGCCAGTAGTATTCAAGCGGGGGGCCCACTGCAGTATTTT
>TRBJ2-2|TRBV2|NA
CASSEWAGITGELFF
TGTGCCAGCAGTGAATGGGCGGGAATCACCGGGGAGCTGTTTTTT